A selection of T cell receptor beta chains follows, all from one sample in a study of regulatory T cells in long-lasting Graves disease. MiXCR was run by TCRdb on the multiplex PCR reads, yielding one entry per CDR3 protein. Altogether over 450,000 distinct CDR3 sequences are present, 12% being singletons, with the ten largest covering almost 9%. These sequences were also reported in another study, on T cells in Graves' hyperthyroidism and ophthalmopathy.

Material: peripheral blood mononuclear cells (PBMCs), obtained at new diagnosis, from a patient treated with antithyroid drugs. The receptors were gathered from a woman younger than 45 with Graves disease. Each CDR3 is given with its conserved first and last residue. The order of the fields is V gene, D gene, clone size, J gene, CDR3 DNA, CDR3 protein. D genes are given only for firm matches. Only part of the rows carry a size: once, few, many, or a class if the clone is expanded.

>TRBV7-9|TRBD1|many|TRBJ1-4
TGTGCCAGCAGCCCAACCCAGGGGGCGGGTGAAAAACTGTTTTTT
CASSPTQGAGEKLFF
>TRBV14|-|many|TRBJ1-2
TGTGCCAGCAGCCAAGCGCACGGGACCTATGGCTACACCTTC
CASSQAHGTYGYTF
>TRBV4-1|TRBD2|many|TRBJ2-5
TGCGCCAGCAGCCAAGCAACGGCTAGCGGCCAAGAGACCCAGTACTTC
CASSQATASGQETQYF
>TRBV27|-|-|TRBJ1-2
TGTGCCAGCAGGGTAGCCGCTAACTATGGCTACACCTTC
CASRVAANYGYTF
>TRBV11-3|-|many|TRBJ2-7
TGTGCCAGCAGCTTAGATATCGGATTCTCCTACGAGCAGTACTTC
CASSLDIGFSYEQYF
>TRBV28|TRBD2|-|TRBJ2-7
TGTGCCAGCAGCTCCCCGGGGGGTCCAAGCTACGAGCAGTACTTC
CASSSPGGPSYEQYF
>TRBV6-5|TRBD2|many|TRBJ2-7
TGTGCCAGCAGTTCCCCTAGCGGGAGGGTAGTGTACGAGCAGTACTTC
CASSSPSGRVVYEQYF
>TRBV6-1|-|-|TRBJ1-2
TGTGCCAGCAGTCCACACCAGGGGAATGGCTACACCTTC
CASSPHQGNGYTF
>TRBV25-1|-|-|TRBJ2-2
TGTGCCAGCAGTGGGAAAAGAGGGGAGGCCGGGGAGCTGTTTTTT
CASSGKRGEAGELFF
>TRBV2|TRBD2|many|TRBJ2-7
TGTGCCAGCAGTGCTGAGCGGGAGTTGGGGGAGCAGTACTTC
CASSAERELGEQYF
>TRBV7-3|-|-|TRBJ2-6
TGTGCCAGCAGCTTCCAGGGGAACTCTGGGGCCAACGTCCTGACTTTC
CASSFQGNSGANVLTF
>TRBV28|-|many|TRBJ2-5
TGTGCCAGCAGTTTAGGGCCTAGGCGGGAGACAGGGGCCGGACGGTACCAAGAGACCCAGTACTTC
CASSLGPRRETGAGRYQETQYF
>TRBV24-1|TRBD1|many|TRBJ2-2
TGTGCCACCAGTGACAACAGGGGGAGCACCGGGGAGCTGTTTTTT
CATSDNRGSTGELFF
>TRBV6-5|TRBD2|many|TRBJ2-7
TGTGCCAGCAGTTTATTGGTATTCAGCGGGAGCGACAGGTACTTC
CASSLLVFSGSDRYF
>TRBV15|-|many|TRBJ1-5
TGTGCCACCAGCAGACAAACCGTTGGTGGAAATCAGCCCCAGCATTTT
CATSRQTVGGNQPQHF
>TRBV30|TRBD2|-|TRBJ2-3
TGTGCCTGGACATTGGGAGCGGGAGACTACACAGATACGCAGTATTTT
CAWTLGAGDYTDTQYF
>TRBV13|-|many|TRBJ1-5
TGTGCCAGCAGCTTATGGGGCCAGCCCCAGCATTTT
CASSLWGQPQHF
>TRBV20-1|-|-|TRBJ1-2
TGCAGTGCTAGAGATTCGTGGAGAGACTATGGCTACACCTTC
CSARDSWRDYGYTF
>TRBV5-1|-|many|TRBJ1-1
TGCGCCAGCAGCCTGGGGCCGACGGAGAACACTGAAGCTTTCTTT
CASSLGPTENTEAFF
>TRBV7-2|-|many|TRBJ1-2
TGTGCCAGCACCTCTTCGTGGGGCTATGGCTACACCTTC
CASTSSWGYGYTF
>TRBV27|TRBD2|many|TRBJ2-1
TGTGCCAGCAGTCTGACCCCTAGCGGGAGGAATGAGCAGTTCTTC
CASSLTPSGRNEQFF
>TRBV5-1|-|few|TRBJ2-2
TGCGCCAGCAGCTTGGCCCAGGGTAGGACCGGGGAGCTGTTTTTT
CASSLAQGRTGELFF
>TRBV6-1|TRBD2|-|TRBJ2-1
TGTGCCAGCAGTGTGGGCGGGAGAGATTACAATGAGCAGTTCTTC
CASSVGGRDYNEQFF
>TRBV6-2/TRBV6-3|TRBD2|many|TRBJ2-1
TGTGCCAGCACCACTAGCGAGTACAATGAGCAGTTCTTC
CASTTSEYNEQFF
>TRBV11-2|-|few|TRBJ1-2
TGTGCCAGCAGCCTAAAGACAGCTAACTATGGCTACACCTTC
CASSLKTANYGYTF
>TRBV30|-|few|TRBJ2-2
TGTGCCTGGAGGCCGGGGACTGGGGAGCTGTTTTTT
CAWRPGTGELFF
>TRBV5-1|TRBD2|many|TRBJ2-1
TGCGCCAGCAGCAGGACCTGGGGCCAGCGGGAGAGGAATGAGCAGTTCTTC
CASSRTWGQRERNEQFF
>TRBV2|TRBD1|many|TRBJ1-6
TGTGCCAGCAGTGGACAGGGGAGCTCCTATAATTCACCCCTCCACTTT
CASSGQGSSYNSPLHF
>TRBV4-1|TRBD2|many|TRBJ2-1
TGCGCCAGCAGCTCCCTAGCGGGGTACAATGAGCAGTTCTTC
CASSSLAGYNEQFF
>TRBV2|TRBD1|few|TRBJ1-3
TGTGCCAGCAGGAGACAGGGGATTGAAGGAAACACCATATATTTT
CASRRQGIEGNTIYF
>TRBV4-1|TRBD1|few|TRBJ2-3
TGCGCCAGCAGCCAAGAGCCCGCAGGGGGCCGCAGCCTGTACTTC
CASSQEPAGGRSLYF
>TRBV24-1|TRBD2|-|TRBJ2-7
TGTGCCACCAGTGATCCTAGCGGGAGCTCCGACGAGCAGTACTTC
CATSDPSGSSDEQYF